Shown below are 26 T cell receptor beta chains from a single sample sequenced in a study of OX40 agonist ivuxolimab in advanced cancers. Profiled with immunoSEQ multiplex PCR; TCRdb holds only in-frame clones, not every one. Of around 80,000 clones in the sample, about 86% were seen once. The source material was CD4+ or CD8+ T cells sorted from blood, sampled in a trial of the OX40 agonist ivuxolimab. These receptors all stem from an adult with an advanced solid tumor such as melanoma, head and neck, liver or kidney cancer.

This chain connects TRBV7-6 to TRBJ1-3; D unresolved. V lost 1 base and J 0 bases, leaving 7 bases between the germline ends. This CDR3 is 15 amino acids long. Germline lookup yields CDR1 SGHVS and CDR2 FNYEAQ. The CDR3, as DNA: TGTGCCAGCAGCTTAGTTGGCGGCTCTGGAAACACCATATATTTT. It codes for CASSLVGGSGNTIYF.

This clone occurred once. The chain employs TRBV7-6 and TRBJ2-5; D may correspond to TRBD1 or TRBD2 (6 bases each). This CDR3 region has 15 residues. V was trimmed by 3 bases and J by 1 base, leaving 12 bases between them. Germline CDR1 reads SGHVS; CDR2 reads FNYEAQ. The CDR3 loop reads CASSFSPGAQETQYF. In nucleotides, the CDR3 is TGTGCCAGCAGCTTCTCTCCGGGGGCCCAAGAGACCCAGTACTTC.

The chain's CDR3 is CASSLGASGGAADTQYF. Written as DNA, the CDR3 is TGTGCCAGCAGCTTAGGAGCTAGCGGGGGGGCCGCAGATACGCAGTATTTT. The chain employs TRBV7-9 and TRBJ2-3; 12 bases map to TRBD2. The CDR3 loop spans 17 amino acids. The J segment lost 4 bases and the V segment lost 1 base, leaving 6 bases of the junction unmatched. Germline values: CDR1 SEHNR, CDR2 FQNEAQ (reference sequence). The entire variable domain, with the rest obtained from reference TRBV7-9 and TRBJ2-3, is as follows: DTGVSQNPRHKITKRGQNVTFRCDPISEHNRLYWYRQTLGQGPEFLTYFQNEAQLEKSRLLSDRFSAERPKGSFSTLEIQRTEQGDSAMYLCASSLGASGGAADTQYFGPGTRLTVL.

The chain employs TRBV6-1 and TRBJ1-3; perhaps TRBD1 as D (5 bases). The germline V gene has CDR1 MNHNS and CDR2 SASEGT. This CDR3 contains 15 residues. Trimming left V 1 base short and J 4 bases short, with 11 bases between. The CDR3 sequence: CASSEGDRMGNTIYF. CDR3 DNA: TGTGCCAGCAGTGAAGGGGACCGAATGGGAAACACCATATATTTT.

This chain connects TRBV6-5 to TRBJ1-3; D perhaps matches TRBD1 (5 bases). Trimming stripped 4 bases from V and 8 bases from J, with 15 bases between. Germline V gives CDR1 MNHEY, CDR2 SVGAGI. This CDR3 is built from 14 residues. The CDR3 bases are TGTGCCAGCAGTTCCCCGGGAAGGGGACACACCATATATTTT. It specifies CASSSPGRGHTIYF.

This sequence joins TRBV12-5 and TRBJ2-2, with TRBD1 as a possible D gene (5 bases). Germline CDR1 reads LGHNT; CDR2 reads FRNRAP. V lost 1 base and J lost 2, with 14 bases in between. The CDR3 is 17 residues long. CDR3 in DNA: TGTGCTAGTGGTTTGGCCCGGACACAAACCAACACCGGGGAGCTGTTTTTT. Translating it yields CASGLARTQTNTGELFF. The variable domain in full, completed from reference TRBV12-5 and TRBJ2-2, reads DARVTQTPRHKVTEMGQEVTMRCQPILGHNTVFWYRQTMMQGLELLAYFRNRAPLDDSGMPKDRFSAEMPDATLATLKIQPSEPRDSAVYFCASGLARTQTNTGELFFGEGSRLTVL.

This chain connects TRBV4-2 to TRBJ2-2; TRBD1 matches 9 bases. The trim removed 4 bases at V and 5 bases at J, leaving 5 bases unmatched. The V gene's germline CDR1 is LGHNA and CDR2 YNFKEQ. This CDR3 comprises 15 residues. The chain's CDR3 is CASSPGQGTTGELFF. CDR3 sequence (DNA): TGTGCCAGCAGCCCGGGACAGGGCACAACCGGGGAGCTGTTTTTT.

The chain carries TRBV5-1 and TRBJ1-1; no clear D gene. The CDR3 is 15 residues long. Between the trimmed V and J ends, which lost 0 bases and 1 base, there was a span of 10 bases. Germline V lookup: CDR1 SGHRS, CDR2 YFSETQ. The CDR3 is CASSLARTGNTEAFF. The CDR3 bases are TGCGCCAGCAGCTTGGCTCGGACTGGGAACACTGAAGCTTTCTTT.

This chain links TRBV15 with TRBJ2-5; TRBD2 might be the D (6 bases). The germline V gene encodes CDR1 LNHNV and CDR2 YYDKDF (reference sequence). The CDR3 consists of 15 residues. Between the trimmed V and J ends, which lost 5 bases and 1 base, there was a span of 14 bases. The DNA for the CDR3 is TGTGCCACCAGCCCTAGGCGGGGACTCCAAGAGACCCAGTACTTC. Its translation: CATSPRRGLQETQYF.

The CDR3 DNA sequence: TGTGCCAGCAGCTTAGCCGAGGAATTCAGCGCTTTCTTT. This sequence encodes CASSLAEEFSAFF. V and J are TRBV7-2 and TRBJ1-1, with D unresolved. Germline V lookup: CDR1 SGHTA, CDR2 FQGNSA. The CDR3 length is 13 residues. The V and J ends lost 0 bases and 11 bases respectively, with 13 bases between them. Complete variable domain (other parts from reference TRBV7-2 and TRBJ1-1): GAGVSQSPSNKVTEKGKDVELRCDPISGHTALYWYRQSLGQGLEFLIYFQGNSAPDKSGLPSDRFSAERTGGSVSTLTIQRTQQEDSAVYLCASSLAEEFSAFFGQGTRLTVV.

The DNA of the CDR3 is TGCGCCAGCAGCGAAGAAACAGGGACGGGGTATTTT. This sequence encodes CASSEETGTGYF. The V and J genes are TRBV5-1 and TRBJ2-3; D might be TRBD1 (6 bases). Germline loops: CDR1 SGHRS, CDR2 YFSETQ. Trimming left V 4 bases short and J 14 bases short, with 17 bases between. CDR3 size: 12 residues.

The CDR3 DNA sequence: TGTGCCAGCTCACCAAGCACTGAAGCTTTCTTT. Translated, it gives CASSPSTEAFF. The rearrangement joins TRBV18 to TRBJ1-1; D not certain. CDR3 length equals 11 residues. Per the germline V gene, CDR1 is KGHSH and CDR2 is LQKENI. V lost 2 bases, J lost 4 bases, and 2 bases lay in between.

This clone is a singleton in its sample. The chain has TRBV4-2 and TRBJ2-7; D possibly corresponds to TRBD1 (6 bases). V was cut by 2 bases and J by 0 bases, with 14 bases left in between. Germline V lookup: CDR1 LGHNA, CDR2 YNFKEQ. This CDR3 has 16 residues. CDR3 in amino acids: CASSQYQGQNSYEQYF. Written as DNA, the CDR3 is TGTGCCAGCAGCCAATACCAGGGACAAAACTCCTACGAGCAGTACTTC.

The V gene is TRBV19, the J gene TRBJ2-7; TRBD1 matches 10 bases. The ends lost 4 bases at V and 3 bases at J; junction bases unmatched: 9. Looked up from germline, CDR1 is LNHDA and CDR2 is SQIVND (reference sequence). The CDR3 length is 16 residues. The CDR3 is CASSTRQGANRYEQYF. The CDR3 coding sequence is TGTGCCAGTAGTACACGACAGGGGGCGAACCGCTACGAGCAGTACTTC.

This chain joins TRBV5-1 and TRBJ1-2; 9 nucleotides agree with TRBD1. The junction had 13 bases not matched to a gene; V was cut back by 3 bases and J by 7 bases. CDR3 length equals 16 residues. CDR1 and CDR2 from the germline V gene are SGHRS and YFSETQ. Here the CDR3 reads CASSSEGTGSLGGYTF. In nucleotides, the CDR3 is TGCGCCAGCAGCTCGGAAGGGACAGGGAGTCTAGGTGGCTACACCTTC.

This clone has only one observation. The chain is built from TRBV5-1 and TRBJ2-5; D is perhaps TRBD1 or TRBD2 (5 bases each). The J call may be in error: the DNA end matches TRBJ2-7 better. This CDR3 has 13 residues. From germline, CDR1 is SGHRS and CDR2 YFSETQ. The CDR3: CASSLRGVDEQYF. DNA for the CDR3: TGCGCCAGCAGCCTGCGAGGGGTAGACGAGCAGTACTTC.

The genes are TRBV7-2 and TRBJ2-7; TRBD2 agrees at 13 bases. Germline V gene lookup returns CDR1 SGHTA and CDR2 FQGNSA. After removal of 5 bases from V and 7 bases from J, the junction contained 8 bases not matched to a gene. The CDR3 totals 15 residues. The DNA of the CDR3 is TGTGCCAGCAGCCCCCGACTAGCGGGGGGCCTAGAGCAGTACTTC. As protein: CASSPRLAGGLEQYF.

This clone was picked up a small number of times. CDR3 bases: TGTGCCAGCGTCCGGGACGCCGATGAAAAACTGTTTTTT. It is translated as CASVRDADEKLFF. The chain is built from TRBV19 and TRBJ1-4; TRBD1 might be the D (5 bases). The V end was cut by 9 bases, the J end by 6 bases, with 14 bases between. Germline CDR1 LNHDA, CDR2 SQIVND (reference sequence). This CDR3 is built from 13 residues.

This clone was seen more than once but under ten times. CDR3 sequence: CASSVQGTGGKAFF. The DNA of the CDR3 is TGTGCCAGCTCCGTGCAGGGGACGGGGGGGAAAGCTTTCTTT. The chain recombines TRBV18 with TRBJ1-1, with a weak D call TRBD1 (6 bases). Per the germline V gene, CDR1 is KGHSH and CDR2 is LQKENI. The CDR3 consists of 14 residues. Trimming cost V 6 bases and J 9 bases, with 20 bases left between them.

The V and J genes are TRBV7-9 and TRBJ1-1, with D unresolved. The V and J ends lost 1 base and 2 bases respectively, with 8 bases between them. There are 14 residues in the CDR3. Germline V gene data show CDR1 as SEHNR and CDR2 as FQNEAQ (reference sequence). For the CDR3, the DNA is TGTGCCAGCAGCTTAGGTGGGATCAACACTGAAGCTTTCTTT. Amino acid sequence: CASSLGGINTEAFF.

Comment on this clone: Other DNA sequences in this sample translate to the same CDR3. The chain is built from TRBV5-1 and TRBJ2-3, with D unclear. The V gene's germline CDR1 is SGHRS and CDR2 YFSETQ. The CDR3 loop spans 12 amino acids. Deletions cut 0 bases from V and 6 bases from J, with 5 bases between. The CDR3 region is CASSLVGDTQYF. The DNA for the CDR3 is TGCGCCAGCAGCTTGGTGGGGGATACGCAGTATTTT.

This chain uses TRBV5-5 with TRBJ2-7, with 9 bases identical to TRBD2. Trimming removed 5 bases from V and 8 bases from J; junction bases left unmatched: 8. CDR3 length: 13 residues. The germline V gene has CDR1 SGHKS and CDR2 YYEKEE (reference sequence). In DNA form, the CDR3 reads TGTGCCAGCAGTCCTCCGGGACTAGCTAAGCAGTACTTC. This translates into CASSPPGLAKQYF.

This chain joins TRBV2 and TRBJ2-5; TRBD2 matches 16 bases. This CDR3 is built from 16 residues. V was clipped by 6 bases and J by 4 bases; unmatched bases: 5. Per the germline V gene, CDR1 is SNHLY and CDR2 is FYNNEI. In DNA, the CDR3 is TGTGCCAGCAGCCCGGGACTAGCGGGGGGGCGAGAGACCCAGTACTTC. This translates into CASSPGLAGGRETQYF.

The chain is built from TRBV5-6 and TRBJ1-2, with a tentative D call TRBD1 (6 bases). The V and J ends lost 0 bases and 5 bases respectively, with 14 bases between them. The V gene's germline CDR1 is SGHDT and CDR2 YYEEEE. The CDR3 sequence is 15 residues long. The CDR3 bases are TGTGCCAGCAGCTTGGGGGTCAGGGGTCAATATGGCTACACCTTC. The encoded protein is CASSLGVRGQYGYTF.

This clone showed up just a few times. J is TRBJ1-1 and V is TRBV5-1; D gene unclear. This CDR3 comprises 13 residues. Between the trimmed V and J ends, which lost 4 bases and 1 base, there was a span of 8 bases. Per germline, CDR1 SGHRS and CDR2 YFSETQ. The CDR3 coding sequence is TGCGCCAGCAGCCATGGGTCGAACACTGAAGCTTTCTTT. Protein: CASSHGSNTEAFF.

The genes are TRBV7-2 and TRBJ1-5; D gene uncertain. CDR1 SGHTA and CDR2 FQGNSA come from the germline V gene. The germline V and J ends were trimmed by 0 bases and 9 bases, with 6 bases remaining between them. There are 12 residues in the CDR3. The CDR3: CASSLAGRPQHF. In nucleotides, the CDR3 is TGTGCCAGCAGCTTAGCGGGAAGGCCCCAGCATTTT.